This TCR beta chain is from a study of CD8 T cells in ankylosing spondylitis. Study-wide points: Disease-linked clones reportedly concentrated significantly in matched ankylosing spondylitis synovial fluid. Peripheral blood samples showed relatively rare disease-linked clones, and these clones were CD8+. What appeared characteristic of ankylosing spondylitis blood was a TCR beta motif of fewer than ten highly homologous variants.

This clonotype was counted between two and nine times. Its target is unknown. The V end lost 6 bases, the J end lost 3 bases, and 12 bases lay between the germline ends. Germline CDR1 is MGHDK and CDR2 is SYGVNS. The CDR3 spans 14 residues. Each CDR3 protein gets one entry after TCRdb re-called the 5' RACE reads with MiXCR. The sample shows 250,000 or so distinct CDR3 sequences, about a sixth of them seen only once. This TCR came from a male donor with ankylosing spondylitis or in good health (not recorded which). The sequenced sample consisted of blood, either unsorted or a sorted T cell fraction (not recorded which). V usage is TRBV25-1 and J usage is TRBJ2-1; D might be TRBD2 (6 bases). CDR3 nucleotides: TGTGCCAGCAGATGGGGAGGTGACTACAATGAGCAGTTCTTC. Translation gives CASRWGGDYNEQFF.